These 25 T cell receptor beta chains were all obtained from the same sample, sequenced in a study of cytomegalovirus exposure and HLA in healthy donors. The PCR used 60 Vbeta and 13 Jbeta primers. Measured with immunoSEQ multiplex PCR; TCRdb has only the in-frame clones, and not every one. Here the sample spans over 200,000 clones, approximately 80% being singletons. Sequencing used PBMCs. The receptors were gathered from a woman in her thirties or forties in good health and CMV-seronegative.

The rearrangement uses TRBV5-1 and TRBJ2-5, with TRBD2 matching 7 bases. V trimming: 5 bases; J trimming: 2 bases; junction bases outside the gene matches: 12. Germline loops: CDR1 SGHRS, CDR2 YFSETQ. The CDR3 runs to 16 residues. The CDR3 nucleotides read TGCGCCAGCAGTCCCGGGAGCGGGGTACTACAAGAGACCCAGTACTTC. Residues: CASSPGSGVLQETQYF.

The rearrangement uses TRBV11-2 and TRBJ1-1, with D tentatively TRBD1 (5 bases). CDR1 SGHAT and CDR2 FQNNGV come from the germline V gene. This CDR3 comprises 15 residues. Trimming cost V 1 base and J 10 bases, with 19 bases left between them. As DNA, the CDR3 is TGTGCCAGCAGCTTAGGGCAGGCGGGAGGGGCGGGAGCTTTCTTT. It specifies CASSLGQAGGAGAFF.

This rearrangement joins TRBV19 to TRBJ1-2; D is unresolved. The CDR3 consists of 13 residues. V was trimmed by 6 bases and J by 7 bases, leaving 15 bases between them. Germline values: CDR1 LNHDA, CDR2 SQIVND (reference sequence). The CDR3 DNA is TGTGCCAGTAGAATCATGGGAGGTAGTGGCTACACCTTC. Its translation: CASRIMGGSGYTF.

The V gene is TRBV30, the J gene TRBJ2-2, with TRBD1 identical over 9 bases. V was pared by 3 bases and J by 8 bases, with 1 base of the junction left unmatched. Germline V gene sequence: CDR1 GTSNPN, CDR2 SVGIG (reference sequence). The CDR3 is made up of 12 amino acids. The CDR3: CAWRQGAGELFF. In nucleotides, the CDR3 is TGTGCCTGGAGACAGGGGGCTGGGGAGCTGTTTTTT.

In the case of this clone: This sample also contains other DNA sequences that code for the same CDR3. The CDR3 nucleotides read TGTGCCAGCAGCGTCGGACAGGGAACCTACGAGCAGTACTTC. It yields the protein CASSVGQGTYEQYF. This sequence joins TRBV9 and TRBJ2-7; 8 bases match TRBD1. The CDR3 totals 14 residues. The V and J ends lost 2 bases and 2 bases, in that order; junction bases with no gene match: 3. In germline, CDR1 is SGDLS, CDR2 YYNGEE.

The V gene is TRBV7-2, the J gene TRBJ2-1; tentative D call: TRBD2 (6 bases). CDR3 length: 18 residues. Germline V gene data show CDR1 as SGHTA and CDR2 as FQGNSA. Between the trimmed V and J ends, which lost 1 base and 0 bases, there was a span of 16 bases. DNA of the CDR3: TGTGCCAGCAGCTTAGTGGGCCGTCCGGGAGACTCCTACAATGAGCAGTTCTTC. This sequence encodes CASSLVGRPGDSYNEQFF.

This clone is a singleton in its sample. The chain couples TRBV9 to TRBJ2-2; D might be TRBD1 (5 bases). V dropped 2 bases and J dropped 2 bases, with 10 bases sitting between them. CDR1 and CDR2 from the germline V gene are SGDLS and YYNGEE. The CDR3 length is 15 residues. The CDR3 region is CASSVGHTNTGELFF. CDR3 sequence (DNA): TGTGCCAGCAGCGTCGGACATACAAACACCGGGGAGCTGTTTTTT.

The chain uses TRBV9 and TRBJ2-2, with 9 bases lining up with TRBD2. The CDR3 totals 16 residues. V trimming: 4 bases; J trimming: 3 bases; junction bases outside the gene matches: 7. The germline V gene encodes CDR1 SGDLS and CDR2 YYNGEE. The CDR3 is CASSSRAGGHTGELFF. The CDR3 bases are TGTGCCAGCAGCTCCAGAGCGGGGGGACACACCGGGGAGCTGTTTTTT. Full variable domain (outside the CDR3, taken from reference TRBV9 and TRBJ2-2): DSGVTQTPKHLITATGQRVTLRCSPRSGDLSVYWYQQSLDQGLQFLIQYYNGEERAKGNILERFSAQQFPDLHSELNLSSLELGDSALYFCASSSRAGGHTGELFFGEGSRLTVL.

This chain connects TRBV7-2 to TRBJ1-1; 7 bases align to TRBD1. Germline CDR1 and CDR2: SGHTA and FQGNSA. The CDR3 length is 14 residues. The ends lost 1 base at V and 4 bases at J; junction bases unmatched: 3. CDR3 in amino acids: CASSLGPGGTEAFF. CDR3 nucleotides: TGTGCCAGCAGCTTAGGCCCAGGGGGCACTGAAGCTTTCTTT.

This clone came up a few times. The CDR3 protein is CASSIGVYPSTDTQYF. In DNA, the CDR3 is TGTGCCAGCAGTATTGGTGTCTACCCTAGCACAGATACGCAGTATTTT. The chain is built from TRBV7-3 and TRBJ2-3; D ambiguous. Germline loops: CDR1 SGHTA, CDR2 FQGTGA. CDR3 length: 16 amino acids. V lost 6 bases to trimming and J lost 0 bases, with 16 bases between them.

V and J are TRBV4-1 and TRBJ2-7; D possibly corresponds to TRBD2 (5 bases). The CDR3 is 14 residues long. Germline V gene data show CDR1 as MGHRA and CDR2 as YSYEKL. The V and J ends lost 0 bases and 3 bases respectively, with 9 bases between them. DNA for the CDR3: TGCGCCAGCAGCCAAGAGTCGGGGAGCTACGAGCAGTACTTC. This codes for CASSQESGSYEQYF.

The chain links TRBV9 to TRBJ1-1; D remains unclear. The germline V gene has CDR1 SGDLS and CDR2 YYNGEE. The length of the CDR3 is 13 residues. V was pared by 5 bases and J by 11 bases, with 19 bases between. This CDR3 reads CASRALPSGGAFF. The CDR3 bases are TGTGCCAGCAGGGCGCTCCCCTCGGGTGGGGCTTTCTTT.

This clone was detected a few times. This chain links TRBV12-5 with TRBJ2-6; possibly TRBD1 for D (6 bases). Trimming stripped 6 bases from V and 1 base from J, with 16 bases between. This CDR3 spans 17 amino acids. The germline V gene has CDR1 LGHNT and CDR2 FRNRAP. CDR3 DNA sequence: TGTGCTAGTGGCCCCACGTTCACAGGGTCTGGGGCCAACGTCCTGACTTTC. This codes for CASGPTFTGSGANVLTF.

V is TRBV7-2 and J is TRBJ1-6, with no clear D. The V and J ends lost 3 bases and 7 bases respectively, with 7 bases between them. The CDR3 covers 13 residues. Germline CDR1 SGHTA, CDR2 FQGNSA. This CDR3 reads CASSFYRNSPLHF. The CDR3 nucleotides read TGTGCCAGCAGCTTTTATCGGAATTCACCCCTCCACTTT.

This clone was counted once. The chain links TRBV5-4 to TRBJ1-4; D unclear. The V gene lost 0 bases and the J gene lost 7 bases, with 7 bases spanning the gap. The CDR3 loop spans 13 amino acids. Germline CDR1 is SGHNT and CDR2 is YYREEE (reference sequence). The CDR3 DNA follows: TGTGCCAGCAGCTTGGCGGGAGGTGAAAAACTGTTTTTT. This codes for CASSLAGGEKLFF.

The count of this clone is one. This sequence joins TRBV2 and TRBJ1-1, with D unresolved. The germline V gene has CDR1 SNHLY and CDR2 FYNNEI. The germline V and J ends were trimmed by 4 bases and 5 bases, with 11 bases remaining between them. The CDR3 totals 13 residues. CDR3 DNA: TGTGCCAGCAGTGTGGAGCGGAAAACTGAAGCTTTCTTT. Its translation is CASSVERKTEAFF.

The chain uses TRBV28 and TRBJ1-1, with TRBD1 identical over 7 bases. The germline V gene encodes CDR1 MDHEN and CDR2 SYDVKM. This CDR3 has 14 residues. The V and J ends lost 5 bases and 1 base, in that order; junction bases with no gene match: 4. The CDR3, as DNA: TGTGCCAGCAGTACCGGGACAGCGAACACTGAAGCTTTCTTT. Encoded protein: CASSTGTANTEAFF.

This chain joins TRBV5-1 and TRBJ2-7; TRBD1 is a possible D gene (7 bases). V lost 5 bases to trimming and J lost 5 bases, with 17 bases between them. The CDR3 extends over 14 amino acids. Germline V gene sequence: CDR1 SGHRS, CDR2 YFSETQ. The CDR3 is CASRDGGGADEQYF. The CDR3 DNA sequence: TGCGCCAGCAGGGATGGAGGGGGCGCGGACGAGCAGTACTTC.

This chain joins TRBV9 and TRBJ2-7; D perhaps matches TRBD2 (6 bases). Per germline, CDR1 SGDLS and CDR2 YYNGEE. Trimming removed 4 bases from V and 4 bases from J, with 15 bases in between. This CDR3 comprises 14 residues. This CDR3 reads CASSPLRGGYEQYF. CDR3 nucleotides: TGTGCCAGCAGCCCACTTAGGGGAGGATACGAGCAGTACTTC.

V usage is TRBV6-6 and J usage is TRBJ1-5; D is ambiguous. CDR3 length equals 12 residues. The V end lost 2 bases, the J end lost 6 bases, and 5 bases lay between the germline ends. Germline CDR1 MNHNY, CDR2 SVGAGI (reference sequence). The CDR3 here is CASSYPFQPQHF. The CDR3 DNA is TGTGCCAGCAGTTACCCCTTTCAGCCCCAGCATTTT.

As regards this clone: This CDR3 is also generated by other DNA sequences in the sample. The chain carries TRBV7-2 and TRBJ2-1; 11 bases map to TRBD2. J was trimmed by 2 bases and V by 3 bases; bases with no gene match: 0. Germline loops: CDR1 SGHTA, CDR2 FQGNSA. This CDR3 comprises 15 residues. CDR3 nucleotides: TGTGCCAGCAGCTTTAGCGGGGGGGCCTACAATGAGCAGTTCTTC. It specifies CASSFSGGAYNEQFF.

V gene TRBV11-1 combines with J gene TRBJ1-6, with no clear D. Germline V gives CDR1 SGHAT, CDR2 FQDESV (reference sequence). There are 14 residues in the CDR3. V shed 1 base and J shed 7 bases, with 8 bases lying between them. CDR3 sequence reads: CASSLVTANSPLHF. CDR3 coding DNA: TGTGCCAGCAGCTTAGTTACAGCAAATTCACCCCTCCACTTT. Full variable domain (rest looked up from reference TRBV11-1 and TRBJ1-6): EAEVAQSPRYKITEKSQAVAFWCDPISGHATLYWYRQILGQGPELLVQFQDESVVDDSQLPKDRFSAERLKGVDSTLKIQPAELGDSAMYLCASSLVTANSPLHFGNGTRLTVT.

This chain links TRBV5-4 with TRBJ2-3; 8 bases map to TRBD1. CDR1 SGHNT and CDR2 YYREEE come from the germline V gene (reference sequence). The CDR3 runs to 16 residues. The V and J ends lost 5 bases and 1 base, in that order; junction bases with no gene match: 9. The CDR3 nucleotides read TGTGCCAGCAGTTCTCGGGACAGGCTCGGCACAGATACGCAGTATTTT. Its protein is CASSSRDRLGTDTQYF. Variable domain in full (rest from reference TRBV5-4 and TRBJ2-3): ETGVTQSPTHLIKTRGQQVTLRCSSQSGHNTVSWYQQALGQGPQFIFQYYREEENGRGNFPPRFSGLQFPNYSSELNVNALELDDSALYLCASSSRDRLGTDTQYFGPGTRLTVL.

The chain employs TRBV5-1 and TRBJ2-3; TRBD1 aligns across 8 bases. The germline CDR1 and CDR2 sequences are SGHRS and YFSETQ. Unmatched junction bases numbered 8, after V lost 4 bases and J lost 1 base. This CDR3 has 16 residues. This CDR3 reads CASSLPTGVGTDTQYF. The CDR3 DNA sequence: TGCGCCAGCAGCCTACCGACAGGGGTGGGCACAGATACGCAGTATTTT.

This sequence joins TRBV7-2 and TRBJ2-7; 8 bases map to TRBD1. V lost 5 bases, J lost 4 bases, and 7 bases stayed unmatched. CDR3 length: 14 amino acids. Germline V CDR1 and CDR2: SGHTA, FQGNSA. This CDR3 is CASSLHRGAYEQYF. CDR3 nucleotide sequence: TGTGCCAGCAGCCTGCACAGGGGGGCTTACGAGCAGTACTTC.